Sequencing of this TCR beta chain was carried out in a study of blood T cell repertoires in COVID-19. About the study: Researchers got acute and convalescent COVID-19 samples from the United States, Italy and Spain. PBMCs, B-cell-depleted T cells, or T cells provided the cDNA or gDNA that made up the material.

The V gene's germline CDR1 is SGDLS and CDR2 YYNGEE. CDR3 size: 14 residues. V dropped 0 bases and J dropped 3 bases, with 6 bases sitting between them. As processed by the authors: Reference gene primer amplification gave estimated nucleated cell counts. Repertoires were generated with immunoSEQ multiplex PCR, while TCRdb's copy carries only in-frame clones and drops some. D and trimming were read from the DNA, whereas the V and J calls and clone size are those reported in that table. The sample carries under 300,000 clones, 70% to 90% recorded once. This TCR came from a woman aged 65 to 85 with active or convalescent COVID-19. The rearrangement links TRBV9 to TRBJ2-2; D is ambiguous. Sequencing was carried out using peripheral blood. The CDR3 region has the DNA TGTGCCAGCAGCGTAGGTGTAGACACCGGGGAGCTGTTTTTT. As protein: CASSVGVDTGELFF. Drawing the rest from reference TRBV9 and TRBJ2-2, the complete variable domain is DSGVTQTPKHLITATGQRVTLRCSPRSGDLSVYWYQQSLDQGLQFLIQYYNGEERAKGNILERFSAQQFPDLHSELNLSSLELGDSALYFCASSVGVDTGELFFGEGSRLTVL.